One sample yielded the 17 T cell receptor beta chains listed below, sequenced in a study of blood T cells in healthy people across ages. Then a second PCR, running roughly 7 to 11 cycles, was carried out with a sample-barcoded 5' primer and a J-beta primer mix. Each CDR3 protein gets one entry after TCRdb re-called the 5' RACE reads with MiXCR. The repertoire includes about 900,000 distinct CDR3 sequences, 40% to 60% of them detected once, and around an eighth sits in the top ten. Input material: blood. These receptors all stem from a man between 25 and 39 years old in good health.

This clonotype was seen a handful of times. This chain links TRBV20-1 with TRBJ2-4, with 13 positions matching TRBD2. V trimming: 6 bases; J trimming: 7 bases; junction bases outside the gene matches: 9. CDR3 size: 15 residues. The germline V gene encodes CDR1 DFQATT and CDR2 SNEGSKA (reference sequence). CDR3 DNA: TGCAGTGCCGAACCTACTAGCGGGGGGGCTAACATTCAGTACTTC. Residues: CSAEPTSGGANIQYF.

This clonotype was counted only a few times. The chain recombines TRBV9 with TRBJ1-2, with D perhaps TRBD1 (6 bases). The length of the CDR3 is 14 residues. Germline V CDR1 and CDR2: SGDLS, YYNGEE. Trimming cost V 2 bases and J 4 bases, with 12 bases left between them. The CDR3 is CASSVTDSPYGYTF. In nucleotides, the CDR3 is TGTGCCAGCAGCGTGACGGACAGCCCCTATGGCTACACCTTC.

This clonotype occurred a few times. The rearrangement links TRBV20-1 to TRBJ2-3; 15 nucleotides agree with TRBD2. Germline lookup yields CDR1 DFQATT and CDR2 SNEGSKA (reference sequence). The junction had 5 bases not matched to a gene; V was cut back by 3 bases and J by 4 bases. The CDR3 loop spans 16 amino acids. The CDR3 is CSASGLAGGLADTQYF. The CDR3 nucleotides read TGCAGTGCTAGCGGACTAGCGGGGGGGCTGGCAGATACGCAGTATTTT.

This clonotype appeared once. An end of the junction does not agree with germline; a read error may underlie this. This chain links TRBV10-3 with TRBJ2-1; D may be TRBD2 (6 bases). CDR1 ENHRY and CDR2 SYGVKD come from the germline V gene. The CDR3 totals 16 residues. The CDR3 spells CAINPQRGSRYNKQFF. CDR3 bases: TGTGCCATCAACCCGCAACGGGGGTCGAGGTACAATAAGCAGTTCTTC.

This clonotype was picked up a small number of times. This chain's CDR3 is CAISESWDGNEKLFF. CDR3 DNA: TGTGCCATCAGTGAGTCCTGGGACGGGAATGAAAAACTGTTTTTT. This chain joins TRBV10-3 and TRBJ1-4; tentative D call: TRBD1 (5 bases). V dropped 0 bases and J dropped 5 bases, with 10 bases sitting between them. The CDR3 runs to 15 residues. CDR1 and CDR2 from the germline V gene are ENHRY and SYGVKD.

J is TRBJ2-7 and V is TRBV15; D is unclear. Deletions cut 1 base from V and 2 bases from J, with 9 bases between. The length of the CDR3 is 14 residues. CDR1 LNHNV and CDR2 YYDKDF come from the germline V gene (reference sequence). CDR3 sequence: CATSRVRQAYEQYF. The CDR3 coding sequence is TGTGCCACCAGCAGAGTAAGGCAAGCCTACGAGCAGTACTTC.

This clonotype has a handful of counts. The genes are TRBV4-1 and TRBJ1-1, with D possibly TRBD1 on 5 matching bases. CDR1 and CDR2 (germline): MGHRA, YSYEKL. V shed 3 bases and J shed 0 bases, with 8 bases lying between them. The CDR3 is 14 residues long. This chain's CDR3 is CASSQDMMNTEAFF. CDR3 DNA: TGCGCCAGCAGCCAGGACATGATGAACACTGAAGCTTTCTTT.

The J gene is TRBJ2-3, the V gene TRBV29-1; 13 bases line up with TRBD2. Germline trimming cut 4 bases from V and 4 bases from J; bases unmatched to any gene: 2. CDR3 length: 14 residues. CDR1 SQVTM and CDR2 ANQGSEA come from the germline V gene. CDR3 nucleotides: TGCAGCGTTGGACTAGCGGGGGGTGCAGATACGCAGTATTTT. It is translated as CSVGLAGGADTQYF.

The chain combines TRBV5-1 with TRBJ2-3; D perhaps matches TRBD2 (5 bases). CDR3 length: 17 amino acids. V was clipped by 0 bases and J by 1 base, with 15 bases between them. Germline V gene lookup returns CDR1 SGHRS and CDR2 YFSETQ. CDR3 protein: CASSLGFLSAGTDTQYF. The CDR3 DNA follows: TGCGCCAGCAGCTTGGGTTTTCTTAGCGCTGGCACAGATACGCAGTATTTT.

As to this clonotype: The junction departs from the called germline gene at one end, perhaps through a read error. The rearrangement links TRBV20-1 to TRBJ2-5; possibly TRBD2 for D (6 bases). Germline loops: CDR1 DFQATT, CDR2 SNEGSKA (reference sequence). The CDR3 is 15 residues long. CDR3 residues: CNARDRSSEEETQYF. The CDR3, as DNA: TGCAATGCTAGAGATCGATCTAGCGAAGAAGAGACCCAGTACTTC.

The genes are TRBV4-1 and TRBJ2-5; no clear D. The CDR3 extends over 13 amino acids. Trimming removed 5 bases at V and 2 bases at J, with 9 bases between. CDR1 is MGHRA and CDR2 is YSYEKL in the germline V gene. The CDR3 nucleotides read TGCGCCAGCAGCGGCTATTTACAAGAGACCCAGTACTTC. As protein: CASSGYLQETQYF.

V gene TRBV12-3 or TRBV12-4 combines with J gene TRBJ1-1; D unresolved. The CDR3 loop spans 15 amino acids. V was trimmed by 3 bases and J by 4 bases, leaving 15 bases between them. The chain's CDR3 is CASSLRAGWGTEAFF. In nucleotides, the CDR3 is TGTGCCAGCAGTTTGCGGGCCGGCTGGGGCACTGAAGCTTTCTTT.

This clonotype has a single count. CDR3 in amino acids: CASSRRRYNQETQYF. CDR3 nucleotide sequence: TGTGCCAGCAGTCGCCGGAGATACAACCAAGAGACCCAGTACTTC. The V call is TRBV12-3 or TRBV12-4, the J call TRBJ2-5; no clear D. The V gene lost 5 bases and the J gene lost 0 bases, with 13 bases spanning the gap. CDR3 size: 15 residues.

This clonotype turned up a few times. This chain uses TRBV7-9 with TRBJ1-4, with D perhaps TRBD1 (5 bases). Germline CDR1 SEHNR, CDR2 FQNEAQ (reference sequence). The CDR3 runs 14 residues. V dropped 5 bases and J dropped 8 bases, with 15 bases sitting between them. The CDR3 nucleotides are TGTGCCAGCAGCATAATTGGACACGACGAAAAACTGTTTTTT. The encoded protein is CASSIIGHDEKLFF.

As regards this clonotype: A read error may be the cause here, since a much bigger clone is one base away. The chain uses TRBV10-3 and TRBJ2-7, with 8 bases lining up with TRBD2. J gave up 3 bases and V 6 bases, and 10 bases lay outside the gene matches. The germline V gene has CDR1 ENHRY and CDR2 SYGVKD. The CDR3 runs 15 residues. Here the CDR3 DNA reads TGTGCCATCAGCCCGGGGGGGACACGAGGCTACGAGCAGTACTTC. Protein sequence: CAISPGGTRGYEQYF.

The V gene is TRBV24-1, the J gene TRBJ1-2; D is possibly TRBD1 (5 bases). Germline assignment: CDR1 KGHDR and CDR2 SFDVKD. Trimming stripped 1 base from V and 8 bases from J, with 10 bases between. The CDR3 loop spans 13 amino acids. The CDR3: CATSDFSGAGYTF. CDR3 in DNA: TGTGCCACCAGTGATTTCTCCGGGGCCGGCTACACCTTC.

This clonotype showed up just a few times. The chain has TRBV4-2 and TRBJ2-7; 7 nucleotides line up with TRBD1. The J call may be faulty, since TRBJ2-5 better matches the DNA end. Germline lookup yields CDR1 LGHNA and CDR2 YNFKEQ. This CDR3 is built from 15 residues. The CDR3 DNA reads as TGTGCCAGCAGCCAAGATGAGGGGGCTCTAGGGACCCAGTACTTC. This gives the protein CASSQDEGALGTQYF.